These 4 T cell receptor beta chains originate from one sample sequenced in a study of T cells in Graves' hyperthyroidism and ophthalmopathy. The source material, RNA transcripts, was used to amplify TCR beta CDR3 regions. The TCR CDR3 was amplified in a first-round RT-PCR using the HTBI primer set. TCRdb re-called the multiplex PCR reads with MiXCR, one entry per CDR3 protein. The table records some 580,000 distinct CDR3 sequences, about 16% of them present only once. Sequencing used blood. These receptors all come from a woman aged 40 to 50 with Graves' ophthalmopathy.

The chain has TRBV6-1 and TRBJ1-2; D might be TRBD1 (6 bases). The CDR3 has 15 amino acids. Germline V gene lookup returns CDR1 MNHNS and CDR2 SASEGT. V lost 6 bases to trimming and J lost 7 bases, with 21 bases between them. The CDR3 reads CASSRRDTALSGYTF. In DNA form, the CDR3 reads TGTGCCAGCAGCCGCCGGGACACCGCACTCTCTGGCTACACCTTC.

Many counts were recorded for this clonotype. The chain carries TRBV5-1 and TRBJ2-7; either TRBD1 or TRBD2 may fit D (5 bases each). V was cut by 6 bases and J by 5 bases, with 18 bases left in between. The CDR3 spans 14 residues. CDR1 and CDR2 from the germline V gene are SGHRS and YFSETQ. DNA for the CDR3: TGCGCCAGCACCCGGGACCCCAGAGGTAACGAGCAGTACTTC. Translating gives CASTRDPRGNEQYF.

As regards this clonotype: One junction end disagrees with the germline gene, perhaps due to a read error. This sequence joins TRBV14 and TRBJ1-4, with D tentatively TRBD1 (5 bases). Germline CDR1 is SGHDN and CDR2 is FVKESK. This CDR3 has 15 residues. CDR3 DNA sequence: TGTGCCAGCAGCCAATTTTACAGGAGTGGAGAAAAACTGCTTTTT. Protein sequence: CASSQFYRSGEKLLF.

Worth noting for this clonotype: This may be a read error: a much more frequent sequence differs by one nucleotide. The chain links TRBV5-5 to TRBJ1-1; the D is unclear. The CDR3 is 15 residues long. The germline V gene encodes CDR1 SGHKS and CDR2 YYEKEE (reference sequence). The CDR3 loop is CVSSFRTVTNTEAFF. The CDR3 DNA reads TGTGTCAGCAGCTTCCGGACGGTAACAAACACTGAAGCTTTCTTT.